This TCR beta chain was identified in a study of blood T cell repertoires in COVID-19. This clone was seen a few times. Trimming stripped 8 bases from V and 0 bases from J, with 14 bases between. The CDR3 extends over 16 amino acids. The germline V gene encodes CDR1 LNHDA and CDR2 SQIVND (reference sequence). Some clones are missing from TCRdb's copy, which holds only in-frame ones; the method was immunoSEQ multiplex PCR. This sample carries 270,000 or so clones, roughly 91% of them seen once, and the ten largest clones take 11%. The receptor's source is a woman in her thirties with COVID-19, enrolled during active disease. The chain carries TRBV19 and TRBJ2-6; maybe TRBD1 (6 bases). Sequenced input: peripheral blood. CDR3 DNA sequence: TGTGCCAGTCACAGGGTGGAAGGCTCTGGGGCCAACGTCCTGACTTTC. Translation gives CASHRVEGSGANVLTF.